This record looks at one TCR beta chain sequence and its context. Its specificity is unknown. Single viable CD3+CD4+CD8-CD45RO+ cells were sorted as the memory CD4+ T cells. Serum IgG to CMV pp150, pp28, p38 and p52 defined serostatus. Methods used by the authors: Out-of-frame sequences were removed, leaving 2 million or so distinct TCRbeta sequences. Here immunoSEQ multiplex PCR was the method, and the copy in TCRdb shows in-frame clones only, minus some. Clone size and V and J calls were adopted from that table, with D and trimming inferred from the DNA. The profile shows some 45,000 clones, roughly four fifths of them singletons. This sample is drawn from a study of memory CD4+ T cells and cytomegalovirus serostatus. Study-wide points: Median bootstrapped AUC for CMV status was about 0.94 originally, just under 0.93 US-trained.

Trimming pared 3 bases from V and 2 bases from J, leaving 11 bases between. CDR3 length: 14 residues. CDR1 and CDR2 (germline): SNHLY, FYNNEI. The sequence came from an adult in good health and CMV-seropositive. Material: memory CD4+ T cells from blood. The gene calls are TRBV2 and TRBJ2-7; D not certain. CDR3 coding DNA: TGTGCCAGCAGTGAGGTCATCCCCCCCTACGAGCAGTACTTC. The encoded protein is CASSEVIPPYEQYF.